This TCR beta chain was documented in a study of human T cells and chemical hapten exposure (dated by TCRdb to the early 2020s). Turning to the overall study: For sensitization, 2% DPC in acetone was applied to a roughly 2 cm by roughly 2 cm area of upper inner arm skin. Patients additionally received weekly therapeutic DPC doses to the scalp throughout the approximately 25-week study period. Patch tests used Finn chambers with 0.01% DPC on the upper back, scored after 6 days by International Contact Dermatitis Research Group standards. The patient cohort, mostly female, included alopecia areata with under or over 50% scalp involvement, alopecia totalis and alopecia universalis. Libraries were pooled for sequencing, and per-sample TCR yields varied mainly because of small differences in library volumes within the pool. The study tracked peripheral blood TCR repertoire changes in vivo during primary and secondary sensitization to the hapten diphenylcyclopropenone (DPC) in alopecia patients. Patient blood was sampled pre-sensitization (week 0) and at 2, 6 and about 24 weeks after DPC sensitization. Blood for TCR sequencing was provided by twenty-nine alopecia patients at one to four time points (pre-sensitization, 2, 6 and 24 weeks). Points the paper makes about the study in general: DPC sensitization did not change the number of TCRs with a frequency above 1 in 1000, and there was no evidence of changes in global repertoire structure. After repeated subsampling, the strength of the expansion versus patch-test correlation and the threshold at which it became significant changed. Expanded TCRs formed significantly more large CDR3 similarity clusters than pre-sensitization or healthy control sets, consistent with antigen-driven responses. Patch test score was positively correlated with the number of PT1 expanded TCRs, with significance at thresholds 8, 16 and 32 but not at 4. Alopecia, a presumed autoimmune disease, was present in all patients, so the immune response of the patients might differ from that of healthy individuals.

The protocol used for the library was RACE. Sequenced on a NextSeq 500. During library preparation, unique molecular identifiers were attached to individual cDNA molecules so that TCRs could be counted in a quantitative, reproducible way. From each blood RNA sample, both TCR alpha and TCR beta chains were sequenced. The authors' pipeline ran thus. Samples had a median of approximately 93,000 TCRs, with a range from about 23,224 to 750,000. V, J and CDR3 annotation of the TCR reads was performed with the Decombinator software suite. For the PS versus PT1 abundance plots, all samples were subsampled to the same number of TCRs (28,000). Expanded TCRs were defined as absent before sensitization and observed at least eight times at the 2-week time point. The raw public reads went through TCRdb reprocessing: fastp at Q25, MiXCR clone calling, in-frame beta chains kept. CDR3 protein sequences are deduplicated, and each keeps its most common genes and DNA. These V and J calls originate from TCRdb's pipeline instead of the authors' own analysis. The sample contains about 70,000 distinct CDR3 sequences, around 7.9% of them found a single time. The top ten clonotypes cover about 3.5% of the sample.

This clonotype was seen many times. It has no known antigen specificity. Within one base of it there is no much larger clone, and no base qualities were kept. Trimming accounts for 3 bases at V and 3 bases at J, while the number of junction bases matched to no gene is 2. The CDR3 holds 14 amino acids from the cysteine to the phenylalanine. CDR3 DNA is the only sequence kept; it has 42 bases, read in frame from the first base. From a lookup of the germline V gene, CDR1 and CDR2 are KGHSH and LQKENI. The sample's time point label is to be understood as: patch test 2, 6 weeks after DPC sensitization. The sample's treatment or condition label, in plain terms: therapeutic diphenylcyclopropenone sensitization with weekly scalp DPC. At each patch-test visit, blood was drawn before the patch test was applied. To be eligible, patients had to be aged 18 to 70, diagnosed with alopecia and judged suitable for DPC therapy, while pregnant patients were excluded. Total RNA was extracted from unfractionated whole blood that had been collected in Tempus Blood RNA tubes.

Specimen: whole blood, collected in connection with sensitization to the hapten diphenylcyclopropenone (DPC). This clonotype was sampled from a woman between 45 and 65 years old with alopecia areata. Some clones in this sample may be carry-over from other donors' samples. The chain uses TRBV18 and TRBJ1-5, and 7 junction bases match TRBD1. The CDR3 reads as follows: CASSPGQVNQPQHF. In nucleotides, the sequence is TGTGCCAGCTCACCCGGACAGGTCAATCAGCCCCAGCATTTT.